This T cell receptor beta chain was identified in a study of T cell repertoires in cytomegalovirus infection. Findings and limits, study-wide: The ex vivo response was dominated by HLA-C-restricted CMV-specific TCR beta clonotypes.

CDR3 length: 18 amino acids. V was clipped by 1 base and J by 5 bases, with 21 bases between them. CDR1 and CDR2 (germline): SGHTA, FQGNSA. For this clonotype: The target antigen is unknown.

TCRdb processed the reads anew with MiXCR; each CDR3 protein has one entry. Found here are roughly 700,000 distinct CDR3 sequences, roughly 36% of them singletons; the top ten hold roughly 18%. The sequence derives from a human donor in good health (CMV status not recorded). Some clones in this sample may be carry-over from other donors' samples. Sequencing used cultured PBMCs, obtained from culture after CMV antigen stimulation. This rearrangement joins TRBV7-2 to TRBJ2-1; D possibly corresponds to TRBD2 (7 bases). CDR3 region: CASSLGPPGRGPNNEQFF. DNA of the CDR3: TGTGCCAGCAGCTTAGGCCCCCCGGGGCGGGGGCCAAACAATGAGCAGTTCTTC.